The 28 T cell receptor beta chains below all came from one sample that was sequenced in a study of blood T cell repertoires in COVID-19 (dated by TCRdb to about 2020). Preparation of the library involved the immunoSEQ multiplex PCR assay. In TCRdb, the immuneACCESS table is reduced to in-frame sequences with V and J assigned. These tables do not hold every clone; where another copy was compared, an unresolved V gene accounts for under half, and the others remain unexplained. The sample table shows fewer than 95,000 clones, and around 88% are seen once. Jointly, the top ten make up about 0.51% of the sample. The specimen was peripheral blood. Receptors originate from a man aged 55-75 years with acute or convalescent COVID-19.

The chain links TRBV10-1 to TRBJ1-3; 7 nucleotides agree with TRBD1. This CDR3 is 15 amino acids long. J was trimmed by 0 bases and V by 4 bases; bases with no gene match: 3. Per germline, CDR1 WNHNN and CDR2 SYGVQD (reference sequence). The CDR3 region has the DNA TGCGCCAGCAGTGGACAGGGAGCCTCTGGAAACACCATATATTTT. This sequence encodes CASSGQGASGNTIYF.

CDR3 amino acids: CASSYQPGEIEKLFF. Written as DNA, the CDR3 is TGTGCCAGCAGTTACCAGCCCGGGGAGATTGAAAAACTGTTTTTT. The rearrangement links TRBV6-5 to TRBJ1-4; no clear D. The germline V gene encodes CDR1 MNHEY and CDR2 SVGAGI. CDR3 length equals 15 residues. Deletions cut 2 bases from V and 7 bases from J, with 14 bases between.

This rearrangement joins TRBV2 to TRBJ2-7, with D possibly TRBD1 on 6 matching bases. The CDR3 has 15 amino acids. V was trimmed by 5 bases and J by 0 bases, leaving 14 bases between them. The germline V gene encodes CDR1 SNHLY and CDR2 FYNNEI. Written as DNA, the CDR3 is TGTGCCAGCAGTTTTAGCGTGGGGGCCTCCTACGAGCAGTACTTC. Its protein is CASSFSVGASYEQYF. Looking up the rest from reference TRBV2 and TRBJ2-7 gives the full variable domain: EPEVTQTPSHQVTQMGQEVILRCVPISNHLYFYWYRQILGQKVEFLVSFYNNEISEKSEIFDDQFSVERPDGSNFTLKIRSTKLEDSAMYFCASSFSVGASYEQYFGPGTRLTVT.

The chain uses TRBV27 and TRBJ1-6; 7 bases are shared with TRBD1. Germline V CDR1 and CDR2: MNHEY, SMNVEV (reference sequence). The ends lost 6 bases at V and 10 bases at J; junction bases unmatched: 9. The CDR3 is 14 residues long. DNA of the CDR3: TGTGCCAGCAGCCAAACAGGGGCTGGGTCACCCCTCCACTTT. Translated, it gives CASSQTGAGSPLHF.

The gene calls are TRBV29-1 and TRBJ2-2, with D tentatively TRBD2 (5 bases). This CDR3 is built from 13 residues. Looked up from germline, CDR1 is SQVTM and CDR2 is ANQGSEA. Between the trimmed V and J ends, which lost 4 bases and 4 bases, there was a span of 10 bases. The CDR3 DNA reads as TGCAGCGTTGCCCTAGCTTCCACCGGGGAGCTGTTTTTT. It specifies CSVALASTGELFF.

The rearrangement uses TRBV30 and TRBJ2-2, with 10 nucleotides matching TRBD1. V shed 5 bases and J 5 bases; nucleotides not matched to a gene: 8. Germline-derived CDR1 and CDR2 are GTSNPN and SVGIG (reference sequence). This CDR3 is built from 15 residues. CDR3 in DNA: TGTGCCTGGGGGGACAGGGGAGTTAGGACCGGGGAGCTGTTTTTT. As protein: CAWGDRGVRTGELFF.

The chain is built from TRBV28 and TRBJ2-5, with 9 bases aligning to TRBD1. V trimming: 3 bases; J trimming: 5 bases; junction bases outside the gene matches: 7. This CDR3 spans 15 amino acids. From germline, CDR1 is MDHEN and CDR2 SYDVKM. CDR3 in amino acids: CASSLGQGGEETQYF. As DNA, the CDR3 is TGTGCCAGCAGTTTGGGACAGGGAGGGGAGGAGACCCAGTACTTC.

The rearrangement uses TRBV11-3 and TRBJ2-5; D might be TRBD1 (5 bases). V lost 3 bases to trimming and J lost 4 bases, with 12 bases between them. The length of the CDR3 is 14 residues. The germline CDR1 and CDR2 sequences are SGHNT and YENEEA. The CDR3 reads CASSLPGIGETQYF. CDR3 in DNA: TGTGCCAGCAGCTTGCCAGGGATAGGAGAGACCCAGTACTTC. Combining the CDR3 with reference TRBV11-3 and TRBJ2-5 gives the whole variable domain EAGVVQSPRYKIIEKKQPVAFWCNPISGHNTLYWYLQNLGQGPELLIRYENEEAVDDSQLPKDRFSAERLKGVDSTLKIQPAELGDSAVYLCASSLPGIGETQYFGPGTRLLVL.

The chain carries TRBV5-1 and TRBJ2-7; tentative D call: TRBD1 (5 bases). Germline CDR1 reads SGHRS; CDR2 reads YFSETQ. CDR3 length: 12 amino acids. Trimming took off 6 bases at V and 3 bases at J, with 10 bases between the two ends. CDR3 DNA sequence: TGCGCCAGCAACTCCCAGGGCTACGAGCAGTACTTC. Encoded protein: CASNSQGYEQYF.

The J gene is TRBJ2-2, the V gene TRBV5-1; a possible D gene is TRBD1 (6 bases). The CDR3 is 14 residues long. Germline V gene data show CDR1 as SGHRS and CDR2 as YFSETQ. With 4 bases removed from V and 7 bases from J, the gap between germline ends came to 14 bases. For the CDR3, the DNA is TGCGCCAGCAGCGACACAGGGATGATCGGGGAGCTGTTTTTT. Translating gives CASSDTGMIGELFF.

This chain connects TRBV5-3 to TRBJ2-5; no firm D call. TRBV5-3 is labeled an ORF, and its function is uncertain. V lost 0 bases, J lost 0 bases, and 18 bases lay in between. The CDR3 spans 18 residues. As DNA, the CDR3 is TGTGCCAGAAGCTTGGCAGGTGTCAGCTCAACCCACCAAGAGACCCAGTACTTC. Residues: CARSLAGVSSTHQETQYF.

This chain joins TRBV27 and TRBJ1-5; D possibly corresponds to TRBD1 (6 bases). With 8 bases removed from V and 3 bases from J, the gap between germline ends came to 8 bases. Germline V gene data show CDR1 as MNHEY and CDR2 as SMNVEV (reference sequence). The CDR3 has 12 amino acids. In nucleotides, the CDR3 is TGTGCCAGCTGGACAGTCAATCAGCCCCAGCATTTT. Its translation is CASWTVNQPQHF.

The chain recombines TRBV5-1 with TRBJ2-7; D is perhaps TRBD1 (5 bases). CDR3 length: 13 amino acids. Germline lookup yields CDR1 SGHRS and CDR2 YFSETQ. With 1 base removed from V and 3 bases from J, the gap between germline ends came to 8 bases. CDR3 in amino acids: CASSLQGDYEQYF. CDR3 DNA: TGCGCCAGCAGCTTGCAAGGGGACTACGAGCAGTACTTC.

The V call is TRBV12-3 or TRBV12-4, the J call TRBJ1-6; the D gene is possibly TRBD1 (6 bases). Trimming cost V 6 bases and J 10 bases, with 10 bases left between them. The CDR3 totals 12 residues. The chain's CDR3 is CASRSGTSPLHF. CDR3 nucleotide sequence: TGTGCCAGCAGGTCGGGGACATCACCCCTCCACTTT.

The rearrangement uses TRBV6-5 and TRBJ1-2; tentative D call: TRBD1 (5 bases). The germline V and J ends were trimmed by 5 bases and 1 base, with 8 bases remaining between them. This CDR3 spans 13 amino acids. Germline V lookup: CDR1 MNHEY, CDR2 SVGAGI. The CDR3 protein is CASSPQVNYGYTF. The DNA for the CDR3 is TGTGCCAGCAGTCCACAGGTTAACTATGGCTACACCTTC.

The chain couples TRBV18 to TRBJ2-2, with no clear D. V was clipped by 6 bases and J by 1 base, with 6 bases between them. CDR1 KGHSH and CDR2 LQKENI come from the germline V gene. The CDR3 is made up of 13 amino acids. The CDR3 here is CASSERNTGELFF. The CDR3 DNA reads as TGTGCCAGCTCTGAGCGGAACACCGGGGAGCTGTTTTTT.

J is TRBJ2-1 and V is TRBV5-1, with 9 bases that match TRBD2. Germline CDR1 reads SGHRS; CDR2 reads YFSETQ. This CDR3 is built from 16 residues. The ends lost 2 bases at V and 0 bases at J; junction bases unmatched: 3. The CDR3 DNA is TGCGCCAGCAGCTTATTTAGCGGGAGCTCCTACAATGAGCAGTTCTTC. Translation gives CASSLFSGSSYNEQFF.

This sequence joins TRBV30 and TRBJ1-6; 7 bases line up with TRBD1. J gave up 6 bases and V 3 bases, and 8 bases lay outside the gene matches. The V gene's germline CDR1 is GTSNPN and CDR2 SVGIG (reference sequence). The CDR3 is 15 amino acids. The CDR3 protein is CAWRIISGGNSPLHF. In DNA form, the CDR3 reads TGTGCCTGGAGAATTATATCAGGGGGTAATTCACCCCTCCACTTT. The full variable domain, its missing parts supplied by reference TRBV30 and TRBJ1-6, is SQTIHQWPATLVQPVGSPLSLECTVEGTSNPNLYWYRQAAGRGLQLLFYSVGIGQISSEVPQNLSASRPQDRQFILSSKKLLLSDSGFYLCAWRIISGGNSPLHFGNGTRLTVT.

The chain employs TRBV6-5 and TRBJ2-5; 7 positions match TRBD2. The ends lost 4 bases at V and 2 bases at J; junction bases unmatched: 7. Germline CDR1 MNHEY, CDR2 SVGAGI. There are 15 residues in the CDR3. CDR3 amino acids: CASSLGGPKQETQYF. The CDR3 region has the DNA TGTGCCAGCAGTTTGGGAGGGCCAAAACAAGAGACCCAGTACTTC.

This clone was seen a single time. The J gene is TRBJ1-1, the V gene TRBV27, with D unclear. The CDR3 is made up of 13 amino acids. V lost 3 bases and J lost 6, with 11 bases in between. The V gene's germline CDR1 is MNHEY and CDR2 SMNVEV (reference sequence). The CDR3 loop reads CASSFGANAEAFF. CDR3 DNA: TGTGCCAGCAGTTTTGGAGCCAACGCTGAAGCTTTCTTT.

The genes are TRBV30 and TRBJ2-7, with 8 bases lining up with TRBD1. Germline V gene lookup returns CDR1 GTSNPN and CDR2 SVGIG (reference sequence). The CDR3 length is 13 residues. The junction had 13 bases not matched to a gene; V was cut back by 8 bases and J by 7 bases. Here the CDR3 reads CARRTRGQGEQYF. The DNA of the CDR3 is TGTGCCAGACGAACCAGGGGGCAGGGGGAGCAGTACTTC. Variable domain in full (rest from reference TRBV30 and TRBJ2-7): SQTIHQWPATLVQPVGSPLSLECTVEGTSNPNLYWYRQAAGRGLQLLFYSVGIGQISSEVPQNLSASRPQDRQFILSSKKLLLSDSGFYLCARRTRGQGEQYFGPGTRLTVT.

This chain connects TRBV19 to TRBJ2-1, with D possibly matching TRBD2 (5 bases). Trimming removed 6 bases at V and 2 bases at J, with 14 bases between. CDR1 is LNHDA and CDR2 is SQIVND in the germline V gene (reference sequence). This CDR3 spans 15 amino acids. The CDR3 here is CASSTGLSAYNEQFF. The CDR3 DNA is TGTGCCAGTAGCACCGGACTTTCAGCCTACAATGAGCAGTTCTTC.

V gene TRBV12-3 or TRBV12-4 combines with J gene TRBJ2-3; TRBD1 matches 7 bases. The CDR3 length is 13 residues. J was trimmed by 5 bases and V by 6 bases; bases with no gene match: 5. CDR3 coding DNA: TGTGCCAGCAGGACAGGGTCTATAGATACGCAGTATTTT. Translated, it gives CASRTGSIDTQYF.

The chain couples TRBV6-1 to TRBJ2-3; 7 positions match TRBD2. The germline CDR1 and CDR2 sequences are MNHNS and SASEGT. The CDR3 loop spans 19 amino acids. V was clipped by 3 bases and J by 7 bases; unmatched bases: 22. The CDR3 loop reads CASSDSAPLNLGGVNTQYF. CDR3 bases: TGTGCCAGCAGTGATTCGGCACCACTGAATCTGGGGGGGGTGAATACGCAGTATTTT.

This clone was seen a few times. The genes are TRBV3-1 (or the pseudogene TRBV3-2) and TRBJ1-1; D call uncertain. The CDR3 totals 16 residues. Germline V gene sequence: CDR1 LGHDT, CDR2 YNNKEL (reference sequence). V was pared by 2 bases and J by 7 bases, with 20 bases between. DNA for the CDR3: TGTGCCAGCAGCCAAACCCCTTACGGGGAAAATAATGAAGCTTTCTTT. Translated, it gives CASSQTPYGENNEAFF.

The chain couples TRBV10-3 to TRBJ2-5, with 11 bases fitting TRBD1. V trimming: 6 bases; J trimming: 5 bases; junction bases outside the gene matches: 5. This CDR3 comprises 14 residues. Per germline, CDR1 ENHRY and CDR2 SYGVKD. Here the CDR3 reads CAISRTGGSETQYF. The CDR3 bases are TGTGCCATCAGCCGGACAGGGGGCAGCGAGACCCAGTACTTC.

The chain joins TRBV19 to TRBJ1-2; 7 bases agree with TRBD1. V gave up 4 bases and J gave up 3 bases; unmatched junction bases: 11. This CDR3 comprises 16 residues. From germline, CDR1 is LNHDA and CDR2 SQIVND (reference sequence). The DNA of the CDR3 is TGTGCCAGTAGTACCCCTCGGAGGGGGCGAGACTATGGCTACACCTTC. Translated: CASSTPRRGRDYGYTF.

This chain uses TRBV6-1 with TRBJ2-7; the match to TRBD2 covers 13 bases. CDR3 length: 17 amino acids. V was pared by 4 bases and J by 4 bases, with 10 bases of the junction left unmatched. Germline CDR1 reads MNHNS; CDR2 reads SASEGT. CDR3 protein: CASSARTSGGLSYEQYF. CDR3 sequence (DNA): TGTGCCAGCAGTGCCCGGACTAGCGGGGGCCTTTCATACGAGCAGTACTTC.